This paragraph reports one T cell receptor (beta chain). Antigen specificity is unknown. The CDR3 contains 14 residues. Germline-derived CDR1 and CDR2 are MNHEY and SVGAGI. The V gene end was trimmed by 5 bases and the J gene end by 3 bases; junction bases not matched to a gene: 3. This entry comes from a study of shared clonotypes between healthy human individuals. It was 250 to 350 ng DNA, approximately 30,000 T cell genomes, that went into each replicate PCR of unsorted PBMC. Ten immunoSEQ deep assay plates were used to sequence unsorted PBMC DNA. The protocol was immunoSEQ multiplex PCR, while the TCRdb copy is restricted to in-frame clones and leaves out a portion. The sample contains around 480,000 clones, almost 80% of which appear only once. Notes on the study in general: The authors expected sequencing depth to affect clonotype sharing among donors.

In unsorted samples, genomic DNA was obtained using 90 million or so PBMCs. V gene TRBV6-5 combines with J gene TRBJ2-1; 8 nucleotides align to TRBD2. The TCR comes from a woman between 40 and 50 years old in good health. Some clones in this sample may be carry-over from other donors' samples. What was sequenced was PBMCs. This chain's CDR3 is CASSSGRGYNEQFF. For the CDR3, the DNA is TGTGCCAGCAGTAGCGGGAGAGGCTACAATGAGCAGTTCTTC.